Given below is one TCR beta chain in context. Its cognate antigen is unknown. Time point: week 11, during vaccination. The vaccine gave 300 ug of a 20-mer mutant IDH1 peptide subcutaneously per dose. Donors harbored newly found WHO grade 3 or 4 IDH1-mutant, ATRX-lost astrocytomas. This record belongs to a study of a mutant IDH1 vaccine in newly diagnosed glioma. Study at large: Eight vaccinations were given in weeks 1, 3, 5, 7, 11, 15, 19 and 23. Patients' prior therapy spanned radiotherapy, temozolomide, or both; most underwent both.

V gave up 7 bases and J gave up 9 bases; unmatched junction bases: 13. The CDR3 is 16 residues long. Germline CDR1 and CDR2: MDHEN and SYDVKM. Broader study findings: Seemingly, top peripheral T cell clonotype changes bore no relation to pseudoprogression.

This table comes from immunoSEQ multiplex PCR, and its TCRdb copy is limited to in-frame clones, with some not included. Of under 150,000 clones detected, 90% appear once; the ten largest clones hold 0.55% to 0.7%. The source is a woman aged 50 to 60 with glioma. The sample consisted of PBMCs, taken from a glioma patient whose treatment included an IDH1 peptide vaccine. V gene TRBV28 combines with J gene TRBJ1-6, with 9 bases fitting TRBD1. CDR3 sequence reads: CASIATGDRVTSPLHF. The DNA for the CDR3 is TGTGCCAGCATAGCGACGGGGGACAGGGTTACTTCACCCCTCCACTTT.